The 22 T cell receptor beta chains reported below all come from one sample, sequenced in a study of shared clonotypes between healthy human individuals. Positive CCR7 selection of CD45RO-negative cells yielded the naive CD8 cells, and terminally differentiated effector memory CD45RA+ cells were excluded. Sequenced by immunoSEQ multiplex PCR; TCRdb stores in-frame clones only, minus some. The data show 1.5 million to 2.5 million clones, approximately 95% seen once. Sequencing was done on a sample of naive CD8+ T cells sorted from blood. These receptors were taken from a man younger than 30 in good health.

This clone showed up just once. The identical CDR3 is also encoded by other nucleotide sequences in the sample. The chain combines TRBV19 with TRBJ1-1; D possibly corresponds to TRBD1 (6 bases). In germline, CDR1 is LNHDA, CDR2 SQIVND (reference sequence). CDR3 length equals 12 residues. Trimming took off 1 base at V and 8 bases at J, with 8 bases between the two ends. DNA of the CDR3: TGTGCCAGTAGTATAGCAGGGACAGAAGCTTTCTTT. This encodes CASSIAGTEAFF.

This sequence joins TRBV7-2 and TRBJ1-4; TRBD1 might be the D (6 bases). Trimming left V 5 bases short and J 2 bases short, with 21 bases between. CDR3 length equals 18 residues. Per germline, CDR1 SGHTA and CDR2 FQGNSA. CDR3 nucleotide sequence: TGTGCCAGCAGCCTTGCGCCGTCGGGGGGCTTGACTAATGAAAAACTGTTTTTT. Amino acid sequence: CASSLAPSGGLTNEKLFF.

On this clone itself: This sample includes further DNA sequences coding for the same CDR3. The rearrangement joins TRBV27 to TRBJ2-5; 10 bases align to TRBD2. V was clipped by 2 bases and J by 4 bases; unmatched bases: 1. CDR1 is MNHEY, CDR2 SMNVEV, per germline (reference sequence). The CDR3 has 14 amino acids. CDR3 protein: CASSLSGGGETQYF. The CDR3 DNA is TGTGCCAGCAGTTTAAGCGGGGGGGGAGAGACCCAGTACTTC.

The genes are TRBV9 and TRBJ2-3, with 7 bases matching TRBD1. From germline, CDR1 is SGDLS and CDR2 YYNGEE. Trimming cost V 0 bases and J 4 bases; bases outside gene matches: 5. The length of the CDR3 is 15 residues. CDR3 DNA: TGTGCCAGCAGCGTAGGGTCAAGGGGGCCAGATACGCAGTATTTT. Protein sequence: CASSVGSRGPDTQYF.

The chain has TRBV7-2 and TRBJ1-3, with D tentatively TRBD1 (6 bases). The germline V gene encodes CDR1 SGHTA and CDR2 FQGNSA. Trimming took off 5 bases at V and 0 bases at J, with 11 bases between the two ends. The CDR3 runs to 15 residues. The CDR3 DNA reads TGTGCCAGCAGCCCCACAGGGTTCTCTGGAAACACCATATATTTT. Protein sequence: CASSPTGFSGNTIYF. Based on the CDR3 plus reference TRBV7-2 and TRBJ1-3, the full variable domain is GAGVSQSPSNKVTEKGKDVELRCDPISGHTALYWYRQSLGQGLEFLIYFQGNSAPDKSGLPSDRFSAERTGGSVSTLTIQRTQQEDSAVYLCASSPTGFSGNTIYFGEGSWLTVV.

The genes are TRBV4-3 and TRBJ2-7, with 11 nucleotides matching TRBD2. This CDR3 contains 17 residues. With V trimmed by 1 base and J by 5 bases, 10 bases remained unmatched. Germline V gene sequence: CDR1 LGHNA, CDR2 YSLEER. CDR3 nucleotides: TGCGCCAGCAGCCAAGTCTTGACTAGCGGGGACCTCCACGAGCAGTACTTC. This codes for CASSQVLTSGDLHEQYF.

The CDR3: CASSLSMSWEQYF. CDR3 DNA sequence: TGTGCCAGCAGCTTAAGCATGTCTTGGGAGCAGTACTTC. The rearrangement uses TRBV11-2 and TRBJ2-7; no firm D call. Trimming stripped 2 bases from V and 7 bases from J, with 12 bases between. Germline CDR1 and CDR2: SGHAT and FQNNGV. The CDR3 spans 13 residues.

Of note for this clone: The identical CDR3 is also encoded by other nucleotide sequences in the sample. The chain links TRBV5-4 to TRBJ2-3, with TRBD1 matching over 8 bases. This CDR3 is 15 amino acids long. Unmatched junction bases numbered 3, after V lost 0 bases and J lost 3 bases. The V gene's germline CDR1 is SGHNT and CDR2 YYREEE (reference sequence). CDR3 protein: CASSLGTGGTDTQYF. DNA for the CDR3: TGTGCCAGCAGCTTGGGCACAGGGGGGACAGATACGCAGTATTTT.

There are a few counts of this clone. The chain couples TRBV29-1 to TRBJ1-2; D gene unclear. Germline lookup yields CDR1 SQVTM and CDR2 ANQGSEA. This CDR3 is built from 13 residues. Trimming stripped 2 bases from V and 4 bases from J, with 11 bases between. The CDR3 DNA follows: TGCAGCGTTGAACGTAACCCCGTCTATGGCTACACCTTC. As protein: CSVERNPVYGYTF.

The V call is TRBV10-1, the J call TRBJ2-7; 10 nucleotides agree with TRBD2. The CDR3 contains 16 residues. Germline V gives CDR1 WNHNN, CDR2 SYGVQD (reference sequence). Trimming removed 5 bases from V and 6 bases from J; junction bases left unmatched: 13. The CDR3 coding sequence is TGCGCCAGCAGTTTAGCTAGCGGGGGCCCTACTATCGAGCAGTACTTC. Amino acid sequence: CASSLASGGPTIEQYF.

The V call is TRBV6-1, the J call TRBJ1-3, with TRBD1 identical over 8 bases. The CDR3 extends over 15 amino acids. Germline CDR1 is MNHNS and CDR2 is SASEGT. Trimming at V came to 5 bases and at J to 5 bases, leaving 8 bases not matched to a gene. CDR3 sequence (DNA): TGTGCCAGCAGTCCCTTGACAGGGGACCGAAACACCATATATTTT. This translates into CASSPLTGDRNTIYF.

Details on this clone: The sample carries other DNA sequences with the same CDR3. V is TRBV2 and J is TRBJ1-4, with D hard to call. Trimming removed 2 bases from V and 7 bases from J, with 11 bases in between. The CDR3 length is 14 residues. Germline values: CDR1 SNHLY, CDR2 FYNNEI. CDR3 residues: CASSEPGLGEKLFF. As DNA, the CDR3 is TGTGCCAGCAGTGAACCTGGGCTGGGTGAAAAACTGTTTTTT.

The rearrangement uses TRBV7-6 and TRBJ2-7, with 8 nucleotides matching TRBD2. Germline assignment: CDR1 SGHVS and CDR2 FNYEAQ. The CDR3 contains 14 residues. Trimming at V came to 6 bases and at J to 2 bases, leaving 6 bases not matched to a gene. CDR3 sequence (DNA): TGTGCCAGCAGTCCCGGGGGGGAGGCCTACGAGCAGTACTTC. Translated, it gives CASSPGGEAYEQYF.

A single count supports this clone. The CDR3 DNA reads as TGTGCCAGCAGCTTTCCCGGACAGAGGGTCCCTTACAATGAGCAGTTCTTC. As protein: CASSFPGQRVPYNEQFF. The J gene is TRBJ2-1, the V gene TRBV7-9; D may be TRBD1 (6 bases). The V gene lost 3 bases and the J gene lost 4 bases, with 19 bases spanning the gap. Germline lookup yields CDR1 SEHNR and CDR2 FQNEAQ (reference sequence). The CDR3 extends over 17 amino acids.

This clone was counted a single time. The rearrangement links TRBV4-1 to TRBJ2-2, with D perhaps TRBD1 (7 bases). Between the trimmed V and J ends, which lost 4 bases and 9 bases, there was a span of 18 bases. The CDR3 runs to 15 residues. The germline V gene has CDR1 MGHRA and CDR2 YSYEKL. CDR3: CASSRGTVSSWELFF. The CDR3 nucleotides read TGCGCCAGCAGCCGCGGGACAGTTAGTTCGTGGGAGCTGTTTTTT.

CDR3 coding DNA: TGCGCCAGCAGCCAAGACGCGACTTCACCCCTCCACTTT. Amino acid sequence: CASSQDATSPLHF. The chain employs TRBV4-1 and TRBJ1-6; D unclear. From germline, CDR1 is MGHRA and CDR2 YSYEKL. The CDR3 is 13 amino acids. V was cut by 0 bases and J by 9 bases, with 6 bases left in between.

The chain couples TRBV10-3 to TRBJ2-3; no reliable D call. Germline CDR1 and CDR2: ENHRY and SYGVKD. Trimming shortened V by 0 bases and J by 2 bases, and 6 bases separated the two germline ends. The CDR3 runs 14 residues. The CDR3 region has the DNA TGTGCCATCAGTGAGTCCGGGTACACAGATACGCAGTATTTT. Its translation: CAISESGYTDTQYF.

This clone was detected once. The V call is TRBV6-5, the J call TRBJ2-7, with 9 bases that match TRBD2. This CDR3 contains 15 residues. The V gene end was trimmed by 7 bases and the J gene end by 4 bases; junction bases not matched to a gene: 11. In germline, CDR1 is MNHEY, CDR2 SVGAGI. The CDR3: CASTPRKGLAYEQYF. CDR3 DNA: TGTGCCAGCACTCCTCGGAAGGGACTAGCTTACGAGCAGTACTTC.

A remark on this clone: Other DNA sequences in this sample translate to the same CDR3. The chain uses TRBV9 and TRBJ2-3; D is unclear. Germline V gives CDR1 SGDLS, CDR2 YYNGEE. CDR3 length: 14 amino acids. The germline V and J ends were trimmed by 2 bases and 1 base, with 8 bases remaining between them. This CDR3 is CASSVSGGTDTQYF. The CDR3 region has the DNA TGTGCCAGCAGCGTCTCAGGTGGCACAGATACGCAGTATTTT.

V is TRBV4-1 and J is TRBJ2-7; TRBD1 agrees at 8 bases. The CDR3 extends over 14 amino acids. Germline loops: CDR1 MGHRA, CDR2 YSYEKL. V was pared by 4 bases and J by 3 bases, with 5 bases of the junction left unmatched. CDR3 nucleotides: TGCGCCAGCAGCCCATGGGACAGGCGCTACGAGCAGTACTTC. Its translation: CASSPWDRRYEQYF.

This chain connects TRBV5-1 to TRBJ1-6; D may be TRBD1 (6 bases). Germline CDR1 reads SGHRS; CDR2 reads YFSETQ. The germline V and J ends were trimmed by 2 bases and 7 bases, with 10 bases remaining between them. This CDR3 spans 14 amino acids. The CDR3 sequence is CASSLGGENSPLHF. The CDR3 region has the DNA TGCGCCAGCAGCTTAGGGGGGGAGAATTCACCCCTCCACTTT.

The rearrangement links TRBV28 to TRBJ1-1; D not resolved. V lost 8 bases and J lost 3, with 13 bases in between. The germline V gene has CDR1 MDHEN and CDR2 SYDVKM. This CDR3 is built from 13 residues. The CDR3 nucleotides are TGTGCCAGCCGAGTCGGGGTTCACACTGAAGCTTTCTTT. This gives the protein CASRVGVHTEAFF.